This entry is about one TCR beta chain. The antigen is unknown. The germline V and J ends were trimmed by 6 bases and 1 base, with 8 bases remaining between them. The CDR3 length is 13 residues. Looked up from germline, CDR1 is WNHNN and CDR2 is SYGVQD (reference sequence). Noted treatment: roughly 10-day PBMC culture with coronavirus spike peptide pools or control peptides (ViraFEST assay). The sample is drawn from a study of vaccination and CD4 T cells after COVID-19. Once obtained from cultured CD4+ T cells, the DNA was sequenced using the Oncomine TCR Beta short-read assay. TCRdb redid the calling of the PCR reads with MiXCR, one entry per CDR3 protein. This table holds 2,500 to 3,000 distinct CDR3 sequences, about three quarters found once.

This clonotype originated in a human donor who had recovered from COVID-19. The chain combines TRBV10-1 with TRBJ2-3; D gene uncertain. Sequencing was performed on CD4+ T cells from blood, cultured in vitro. The CDR3 DNA follows: TGCGCCAGCAGAGTTGAGGGCACAGATACGCAGTATTTT. It yields the protein CASRVEGTDTQYF.